This T cell receptor beta chain was identified during a study of blood T cell repertoires in COVID-19. On the study more broadly: PBMCs, B-cell-depleted T cells, or T cells provided the cDNA or gDNA that made up the material.

The CDR3 consists of 15 residues. Germline values: CDR1 SQVTM, CDR2 ANQGSEA. V was pared by 6 bases and J by 0 bases, with 8 bases of the junction left unmatched. Allocation to cohorts depended on clinical history reported by the participants. Method: immunoSEQ multiplex PCR; TCRdb's copy keeps in-frame clones and lacks some. Among about 330,000 clones listed, 80% to 90% were seen once. The clonotype originates from a woman under 30 who had recovered from COVID-19. This chain connects TRBV29-1 to TRBJ2-3; 8 bases map to TRBD2. Sequenced input: PBMCs or T cells enriched from blood (not recorded which). The CDR3 reads CSVDLLAESTDTQYF. As DNA, the CDR3 is TGCAGCGTCGACCTACTAGCGGAGAGCACAGATACGCAGTATTTT.